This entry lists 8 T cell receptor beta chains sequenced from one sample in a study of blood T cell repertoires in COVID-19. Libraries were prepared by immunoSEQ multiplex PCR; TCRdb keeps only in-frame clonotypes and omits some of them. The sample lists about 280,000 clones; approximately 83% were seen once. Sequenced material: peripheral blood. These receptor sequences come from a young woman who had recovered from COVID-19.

DNA of the CDR3: TGTGCCAGCAGTTCCGGGCAGGGGGATCAGCCCCAGCATTTT. It translates to CASSSGQGDQPQHF. The gene calls are TRBV28 and TRBJ1-5, with TRBD1 matching 7 bases. The germline CDR1 and CDR2 sequences are MDHEN and SYDVKM. This CDR3 region has 14 residues. V trimming: 4 bases; J trimming: 5 bases; junction bases outside the gene matches: 5. Filled out from reference TRBV28 and TRBJ1-5, the complete variable domain reads DVKVTQSSRYLVKRTGEKVFLECVQDMDHENMFWYRQDPGLGLRLIYFSYDVKMKEKGDIPEGYSVSREKKERFSLILESASTNQTSMYLCASSSGQGDQPQHFGDGTRLSIL.

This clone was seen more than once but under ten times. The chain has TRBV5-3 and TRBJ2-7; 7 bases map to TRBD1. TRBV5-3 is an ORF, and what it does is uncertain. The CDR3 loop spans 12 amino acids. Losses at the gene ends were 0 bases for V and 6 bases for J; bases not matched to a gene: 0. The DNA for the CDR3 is TGTGCCAGAAGCTTGGACAGGGGCGAGCAGTACTTC. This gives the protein CARSLDRGEQYF.

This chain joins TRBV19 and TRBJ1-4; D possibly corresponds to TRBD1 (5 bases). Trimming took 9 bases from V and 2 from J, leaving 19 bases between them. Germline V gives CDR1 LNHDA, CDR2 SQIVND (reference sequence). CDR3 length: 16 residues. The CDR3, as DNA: TGTGCCAGCCAAACCGATGGGGCAGGTACTAATGAAAAACTGTTTTTT. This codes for CASQTDGAGTNEKLFF.

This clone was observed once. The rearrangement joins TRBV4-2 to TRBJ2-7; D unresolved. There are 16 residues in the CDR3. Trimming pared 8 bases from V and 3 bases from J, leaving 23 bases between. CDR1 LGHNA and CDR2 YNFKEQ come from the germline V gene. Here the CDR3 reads CASRPSSSLSGYEQYF. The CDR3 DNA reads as TGTGCCAGCCGCCCCTCGTCGAGCCTCTCCGGCTACGAGCAGTACTTC.

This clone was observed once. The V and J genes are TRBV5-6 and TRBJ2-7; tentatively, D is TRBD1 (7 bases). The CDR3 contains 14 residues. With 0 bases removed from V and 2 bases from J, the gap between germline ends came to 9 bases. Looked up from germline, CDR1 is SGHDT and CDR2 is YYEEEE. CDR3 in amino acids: CASSLAGGTYEQYF. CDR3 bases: TGTGCCAGCAGCTTGGCAGGGGGGACCTACGAGCAGTACTTC. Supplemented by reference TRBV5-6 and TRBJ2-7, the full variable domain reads DAGVTQSPTHLIKTRGQQVTLRCSPKSGHDTVSWYQQALGQGPQFIFQYYEEEERQRGNFPDRFSGHQFPNYSSELNVNALLLGDSALYLCASSLAGGTYEQYFGPGTRLTVT.

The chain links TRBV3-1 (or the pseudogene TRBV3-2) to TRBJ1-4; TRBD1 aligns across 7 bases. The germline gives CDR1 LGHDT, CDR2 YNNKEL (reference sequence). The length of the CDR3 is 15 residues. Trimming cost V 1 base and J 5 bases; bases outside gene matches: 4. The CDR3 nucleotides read TGTGCCAGCAGCCAAGGCGGGACAGAAAATGAAAAACTGTTTTTT. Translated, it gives CASSQGGTENEKLFF.

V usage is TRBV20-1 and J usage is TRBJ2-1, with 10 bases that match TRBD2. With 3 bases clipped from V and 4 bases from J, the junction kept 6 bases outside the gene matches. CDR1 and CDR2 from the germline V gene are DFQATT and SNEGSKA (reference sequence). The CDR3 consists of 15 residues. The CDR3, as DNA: TGCAGTGCTAGTCCCACTAGCGGGACGTACAATGAGCAGTTCTTC. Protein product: CSASPTSGTYNEQFF.

The CDR3 DNA reads as TGTGCCAGCAGCCTGACAGATGCTGGGGCCAACGTCCTGACTTTC. Its protein product is CASSLTDAGANVLTF. The J gene is TRBJ2-6, the V gene TRBV6-5; D is perhaps TRBD1 (5 bases). Germline CDR1 is MNHEY and CDR2 is SVGAGI. There are 15 residues in the CDR3. V lost 6 bases, J lost 2 bases, and 11 bases lay in between.